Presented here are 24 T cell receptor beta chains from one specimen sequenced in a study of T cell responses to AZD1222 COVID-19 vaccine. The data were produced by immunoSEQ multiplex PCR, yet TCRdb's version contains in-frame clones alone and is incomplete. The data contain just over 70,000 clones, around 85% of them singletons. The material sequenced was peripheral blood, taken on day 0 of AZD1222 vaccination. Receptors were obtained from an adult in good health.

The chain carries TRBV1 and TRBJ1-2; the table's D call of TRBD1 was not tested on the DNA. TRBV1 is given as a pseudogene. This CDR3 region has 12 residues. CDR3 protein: CTSSSPGGGYTF. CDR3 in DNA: TGCACCAGCAGCTCTCCAGGGGGTGGCTACACCTTC.

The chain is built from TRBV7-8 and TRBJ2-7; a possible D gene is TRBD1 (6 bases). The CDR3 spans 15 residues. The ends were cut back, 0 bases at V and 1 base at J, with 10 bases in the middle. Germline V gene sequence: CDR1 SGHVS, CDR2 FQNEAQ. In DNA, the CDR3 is TGTGCCAGCAGCTTAGCGGGGGCCGATTCCTACGAGCAGTACTTC. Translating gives CASSLAGADSYEQYF.

CDR3 sequence: CASSDIAKNIQYF. CDR3 nucleotides: TGTGCCAGCAGCGACATAGCCAAAAACATTCAGTACTTC. This chain connects TRBV6-2 or TRBV6-3 to TRBJ2-4; D gene unclear. This CDR3 region has 13 residues. The V end lost 6 bases, the J end lost 0 bases, and 6 bases lay between the germline ends. Germline assignment: CDR1 MNHEY and CDR2 SVGEGT.

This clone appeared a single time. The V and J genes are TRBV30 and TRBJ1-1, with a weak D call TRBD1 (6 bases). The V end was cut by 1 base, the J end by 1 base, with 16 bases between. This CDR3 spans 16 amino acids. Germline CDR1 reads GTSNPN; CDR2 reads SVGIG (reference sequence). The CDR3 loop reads CAWSGSDSGANTEAFF. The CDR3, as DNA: TGTGCCTGGAGTGGCTCTGATTCGGGGGCGAACACTGAAGCTTTCTTT. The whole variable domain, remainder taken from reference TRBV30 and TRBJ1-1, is SQTIHQWPATLVQPVGSPLSLECTVEGTSNPNLYWYRQAAGRGLQLLFYSVGIGQISSEVPQNLSASRPQDRQFILSSKKLLLSDSGFYLCAWSGSDSGANTEAFFGQGTRLTVV.

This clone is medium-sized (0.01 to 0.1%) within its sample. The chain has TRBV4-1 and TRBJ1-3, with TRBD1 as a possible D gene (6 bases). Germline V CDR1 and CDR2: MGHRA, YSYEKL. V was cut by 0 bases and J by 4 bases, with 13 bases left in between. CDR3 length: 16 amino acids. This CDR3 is CASSQEGSGAGNTIYF. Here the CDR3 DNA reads TGCGCCAGCAGCCAAGAAGGGTCAGGGGCCGGAAACACCATATATTTT.

The CDR3 protein is CASSPAGTARHEKLFF. CDR3 nucleotide sequence: TGCGCCAGCAGCCCGGCCGGGACCGCGCGACACGAAAAACTGTTTTTT. The V gene is TRBV5-1, the J gene TRBJ1-4; D is possibly TRBD1 (5 bases). The germline gives CDR1 SGHRS, CDR2 YFSETQ. Trimming shortened V by 4 bases and J by 8 bases, and 21 bases separated the two germline ends. This CDR3 contains 16 residues.

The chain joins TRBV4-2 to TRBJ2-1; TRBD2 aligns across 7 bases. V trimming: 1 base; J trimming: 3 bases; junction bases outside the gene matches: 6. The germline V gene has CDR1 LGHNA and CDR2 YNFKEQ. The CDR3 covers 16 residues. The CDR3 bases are TGTGCCAGCAGCCAAGGATTTCAGCGGGGCTACAATGAGCAGTTCTTC. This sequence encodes CASSQGFQRGYNEQFF.

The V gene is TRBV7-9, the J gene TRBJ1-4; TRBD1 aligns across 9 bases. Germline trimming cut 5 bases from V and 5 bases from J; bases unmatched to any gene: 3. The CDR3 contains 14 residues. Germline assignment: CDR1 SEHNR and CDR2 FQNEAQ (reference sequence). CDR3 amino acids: CASSRTGANEKLFF. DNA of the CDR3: TGTGCCAGCAGCCGGACAGGGGCAAATGAAAAACTGTTTTTT.

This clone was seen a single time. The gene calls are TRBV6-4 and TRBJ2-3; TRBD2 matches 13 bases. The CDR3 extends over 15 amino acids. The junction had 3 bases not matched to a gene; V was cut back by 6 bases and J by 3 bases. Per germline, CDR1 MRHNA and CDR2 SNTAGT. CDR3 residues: CASSLLAGGTDTQYF. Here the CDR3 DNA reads TGTGCCAGCAGCTTACTAGCGGGGGGGACAGATACGCAGTATTTT.

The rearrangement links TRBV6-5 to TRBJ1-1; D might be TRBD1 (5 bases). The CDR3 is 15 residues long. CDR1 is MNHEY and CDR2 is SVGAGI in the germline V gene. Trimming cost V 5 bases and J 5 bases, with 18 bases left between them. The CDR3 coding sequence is TGTGCCAGCAGTCTAGAGGGGTCCTCTGCAACTGAAGCTTTCTTT. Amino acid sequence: CASSLEGSSATEAFF.

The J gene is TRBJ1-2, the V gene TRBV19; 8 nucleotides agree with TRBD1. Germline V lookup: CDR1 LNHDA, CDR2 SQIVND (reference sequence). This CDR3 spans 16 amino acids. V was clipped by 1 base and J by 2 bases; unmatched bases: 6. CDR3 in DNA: TGTGCCAGTAGTATAGGACCTGACAGGGGAAACTATGGCTACACCTTC. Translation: CASSIGPDRGNYGYTF.

CDR3 in amino acids: CASSLSGQETQYF. The CDR3 DNA sequence: TGTGCCAGTAGTCTTTCAGGCCAAGAGACCCAGTACTTC. The chain couples TRBV19 to TRBJ2-5; D is uncertain. Germline CDR1 LNHDA, CDR2 SQIVND (reference sequence). The CDR3 is made up of 13 amino acids. V shed 5 bases and J shed 1 base, with 8 bases lying between them. The full variable domain, in which reference TRBV19 and TRBJ2-5 provide the parts outside the CDR3, is DGGITQSPKYLFRKEGQNVTLSCEQNLNHDAMYWYRQDPGQGLRLIYYSQIVNDFQKGDIAEGYSVSREKKESFPLTVTSAQKNPTAFYLCASSLSGQETQYFGPGTRLLVL.

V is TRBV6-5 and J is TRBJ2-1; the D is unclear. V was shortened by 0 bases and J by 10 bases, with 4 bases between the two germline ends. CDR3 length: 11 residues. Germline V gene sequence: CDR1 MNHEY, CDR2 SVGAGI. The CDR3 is CASSYSREQFF. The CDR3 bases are TGTGCCAGCAGTTACTCGCGGGAGCAGTTCTTC.

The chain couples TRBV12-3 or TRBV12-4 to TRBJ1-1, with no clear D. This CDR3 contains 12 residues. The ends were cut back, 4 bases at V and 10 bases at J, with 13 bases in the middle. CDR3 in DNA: TGTGCCAGCAGTTCCCTATTAAAGACAGCTTTCTTT. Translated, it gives CASSSLLKTAFF.

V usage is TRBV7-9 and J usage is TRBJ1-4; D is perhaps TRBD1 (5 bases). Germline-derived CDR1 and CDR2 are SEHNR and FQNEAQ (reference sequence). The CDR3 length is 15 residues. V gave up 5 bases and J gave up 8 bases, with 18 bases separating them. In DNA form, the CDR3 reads TGTGCCAGCAGCCCTGCCGGGGGGAGAGGGGAAAAACTGTTTTTT. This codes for CASSPAGGRGEKLFF.

In nucleotides, the CDR3 is TGTGCCAGCAGCCAAGTATCCAGGGGCGAGCAGTACTTC. Translation gives CASSQVSRGEQYF. The chain combines TRBV3-1 (or the pseudogene TRBV3-2) with TRBJ2-7, with D tentatively TRBD1 (6 bases). The length of the CDR3 is 13 residues. Germline assignment: CDR1 LGHDT and CDR2 YNNKEL (reference sequence). Trimming stripped 1 base from V and 6 bases from J, with 10 bases between.

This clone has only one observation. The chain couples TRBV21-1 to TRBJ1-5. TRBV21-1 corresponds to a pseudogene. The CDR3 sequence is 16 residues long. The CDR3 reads CASNPGRPYSNQPQHF. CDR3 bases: TGTGCCAGCAACCCAGGACGGCCATATAGCAATCAGCCCCAGCATTTT.

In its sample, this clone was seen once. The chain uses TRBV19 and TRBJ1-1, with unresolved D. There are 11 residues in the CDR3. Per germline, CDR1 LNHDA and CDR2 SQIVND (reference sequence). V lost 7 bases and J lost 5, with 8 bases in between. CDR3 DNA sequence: TGTGCCAGTACAGGTTCTACTGAAGCTTTCTTT. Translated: CASTGSTEAFF.

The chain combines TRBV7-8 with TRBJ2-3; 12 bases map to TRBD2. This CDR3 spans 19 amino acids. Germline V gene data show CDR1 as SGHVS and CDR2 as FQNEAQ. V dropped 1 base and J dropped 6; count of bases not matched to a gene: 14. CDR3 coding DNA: TGTGCCAGCAGCTTAGTCGTGAGTCTAGCGGGAGGGGCAGGCGATACGCAGTATTTT. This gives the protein CASSLVVSLAGGAGDTQYF.

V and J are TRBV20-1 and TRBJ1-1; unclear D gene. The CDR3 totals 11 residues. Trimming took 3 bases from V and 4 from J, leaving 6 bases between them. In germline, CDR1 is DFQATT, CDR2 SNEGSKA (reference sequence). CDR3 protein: CSASVSTEAFF. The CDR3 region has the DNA TGCAGTGCTAGTGTGAGCACTGAAGCTTTCTTT.

The CDR3 loop is CSVDSGHEQFF. Written as DNA, the CDR3 is TGCAGCGTTGACTCAGGGCATGAGCAGTTCTTC. The V and J genes are TRBV29-1 and TRBJ2-1, with D possibly being TRBD1 (5 bases). The V gene's germline CDR1 is SQVTM and CDR2 ANQGSEA. Deletions cut 3 bases from V and 8 bases from J, with 8 bases between. The CDR3 runs to 11 residues.

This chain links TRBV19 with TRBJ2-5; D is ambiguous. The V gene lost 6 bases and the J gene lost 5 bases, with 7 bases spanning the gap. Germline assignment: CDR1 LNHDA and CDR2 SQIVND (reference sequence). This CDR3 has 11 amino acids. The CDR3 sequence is CASRRSETQYF. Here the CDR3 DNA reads TGTGCCAGTAGACGTAGTGAGACCCAGTACTTC.

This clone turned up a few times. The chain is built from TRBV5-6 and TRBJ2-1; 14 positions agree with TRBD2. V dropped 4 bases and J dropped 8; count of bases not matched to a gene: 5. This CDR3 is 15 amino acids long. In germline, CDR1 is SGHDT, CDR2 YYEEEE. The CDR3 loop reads CASSGGTSGSYEQFF. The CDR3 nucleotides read TGTGCCAGCAGCGGTGGGACTAGCGGGAGCTATGAGCAGTTCTTC.

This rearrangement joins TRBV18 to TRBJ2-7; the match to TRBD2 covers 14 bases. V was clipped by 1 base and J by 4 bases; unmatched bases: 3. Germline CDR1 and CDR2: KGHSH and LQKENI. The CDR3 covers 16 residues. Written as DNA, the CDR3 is TGTGCCAGCTCACCACTTGGGACTAGCGGGAGTTACGAGCAGTACTTC. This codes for CASSPLGTSGSYEQYF.